This entry lists 2 T cell receptor beta chains sequenced from one sample in a study of T cells of healthy individuals. TCRdb analysed the 5' RACE reads with MiXCR anew, one entry per CDR3 protein. The table lists around 63,000 distinct CDR3 sequences, about 16% of them singletons. The receptors stem from a human donor in good health.

This clonotype was counted many times. The chain links TRBV30 to TRBJ2-5; D is perhaps TRBD2 (5 bases). The V and J ends lost 3 bases and 7 bases respectively, with 9 bases between them. The CDR3 is 11 amino acids. The germline gives CDR1 GTSNPN, CDR2 SVGIG (reference sequence). CDR3 protein: CAWREEGTQYF. CDR3 DNA: TGTGCCTGGAGGGAAGAGGGGACCCAGTACTTC.

The V and J genes are TRBV27 and TRBJ2-5; 9 positions agree with TRBD1. CDR1 is MNHEY, CDR2 SMNVEV, per germline (reference sequence). The V segment lost 4 bases and the J segment 5 bases; nucleotides outside the gene matches: 8. The CDR3 length is 15 residues. The CDR3 DNA is TGTGCCAGCAGTTCCTCCGGGACAGGGTGGGAGACCCAGTACTTC. The encoded protein is CASSSSGTGWETQYF.